This entry features one T cell receptor (beta chain) sequence. The antigen is undetermined. This entry is derived from a study of shared clonotypes between healthy human individuals. Study outcomes and limitations: Estimated clonotype richness was generally higher in naive than memory subsets. Generation probabilities of non-shared clonotypes were lower (relative to those shared by all four donors). Among donors, sharing of clonotypes was expected to be affected by sequencing depth.

Germline V gene sequence: CDR1 LNHNV, CDR2 YYDKDF (reference sequence). Losses at the gene ends were 2 bases for V and 5 bases for J; bases not matched to a gene: 8. The CDR3 spans 15 residues. For sorted subsets, about 200 ng DNA per replicate equaled around 28,000 T cell genomes. Clones were read by immunoSEQ multiplex PCR, and TCRdb kept only the in-frame ones, dropping some. The repertoire consists of more than 2,000,000 clones, with approximately 95% occurring once and the leading ten covering 0.39%. The rearrangement joins TRBV15 to TRBJ1-2, with 7 bases that match TRBD1. This sequence was found in a man aged 18 to 35 in good health. Some clones in this sample may be carry-over from other donors' samples. Sequencing was performed on naive CD4+ T cells from PBMCs. This sample's subset: CD45RA+ positively selected. The CDR3 region is CATSRYGTDFYGYTF. Here the CDR3 DNA reads TGTGCCACCAGCAGATATGGGACAGACTTTTATGGCTACACCTTC. The complete variable domain, with remaining parts taken from reference TRBV15 and TRBJ1-2, reads DAMVIQNPRYQVTQFGKPVTLSCSQTLNHNVMYWYQQKSSQAPKLLFHYYDKDFNNEADTPDNFQSRRPNTSFCFLDIRSPGLGDTAMYLCATSRYGTDFYGYTFGSGTRLTVV.